The clone carrying this T cell receptor (beta chain) showed up many times. This record belongs to a study of early T cells in non-severe SARS-CoV-2 infection. On the study more broadly: Unpaired chains resulted from sequencing bulk RNA of unsorted whole blood.

The CDR3 consists of 13 residues. Trimming removed 3 bases from V and 2 bases from J, with 7 bases in between. One entry per CDR3 protein, called by TCRdb with MiXCR from the 5' RACE reads. Altogether approximately 33,000 distinct CDR3 sequences are present, roughly 3.9% being singletons, with the ten largest covering 10%. Sequencing was done on a sample of whole blood. The gene calls are TRBV12-3 or TRBV12-4 and TRBJ1-2; D not resolved. The clonotype was recovered from an adult who was a healthcare worker with PCR-confirmed SARS-CoV-2 infection or an uninfected control (not recorded which). DNA for the CDR3: TGTGCCAGCAGTTTTGGCGCCAACTATGGCTACACCTTC. Its protein is CASSFGANYGYTF.